This TCR beta chain is drawn from a study of response to subunit inactivated influenza vaccine. Notes on the study in general: The authors offered the suggestion that each seasonal influenza vaccination recruits few new T cells.

This clonotype turned up a few times. Its target is not known. MiXCR, run by TCRdb on the RT-PCR reads, gives a single entry per CDR3 protein. The top ten hold 10% to 13% of the sample, which has about 300,000 distinct CDR3 sequences, 20% to 25% seen once. The TCR originated in a man aged 45 to 70 who received an inactivated influenza vaccine. Specimen: PBMCs from blood, collected roughly 20 months after vaccination.

CDR3 DNA sequence: TGTGCCAGCTCACTATCGACCAGGAATAGCAATCAGCCCCAGCATTTT. This codes for CASSLSTRNSNQPQHF. The chain couples TRBV18 to TRBJ1-5; unclear D gene. The CDR3 has 16 amino acids. V was cut by 4 bases and J by 0 bases, with 13 bases left in between. Looked up from germline, CDR1 is KGHSH and CDR2 is LQKENI.